This T cell receptor (beta chain) appears in the sequencing data of a study of T cells in Graves' hyperthyroidism and ophthalmopathy. Points from the study as a whole: Most clonotypes expanded in the thyroid (above 0.001) were also present in blood.

In regard to this clonotype: The antigen remains undetermined.

There were TCR beta CDR3 regions amplified from RNA transcripts. Carried out on the TCR CDR3, a first-round RT-PCR used the HTBI primer set. TCRdb re-called the multiplex PCR reads through MiXCR, storing one row per CDR3 protein. The table lists about 400,000 distinct CDR3 sequences, 15% to 19% of them singletons. Those with hyperthyroidism were 18 to 65 years old, newly diagnosed, and ill for under 2 months. Diagnoses were established using clinical symptoms, serum thyroxine and TRAb, thyroid ultrasound and orbital computed tomography. A roughly 9.1 ml volume of fresh peripheral blood provided the PBMCs. J gave up 8 bases and V 6 bases, and 9 bases lay outside the gene matches. CDR3 size: 13 residues. The germline V gene has CDR1 DFQATT and CDR2 SNEGSKA (reference sequence).

The sample comprised blood. V is TRBV20-1 and J is TRBJ2-1, with 8 bases lining up with TRBD2. The receptor comes from a woman younger than 35 with Graves' hyperthyroidism that later progressed to Graves' ophthalmopathy. The CDR3 spells CSAPGTSPHEQFF. The CDR3 DNA reads TGCAGTGCCCCCGGGACTAGTCCCCATGAGCAGTTCTTC.